These 20 T cell receptor beta chains came from one sample sequenced in a study of neurological immune-mediated disorders. MiXCR was run by TCRdb on the 5' RACE reads, yielding one entry per CDR3 protein. The sample shows roughly 80,000 distinct CDR3 sequences, more than 15% of them seen only once. What was sequenced was PBMCs. Receptors were obtained from a woman in her 40s in good health.

This clonotype was detected many times. This rearrangement joins TRBV12-3 or TRBV12-4 to TRBJ1-6; the D is unclear. V lost 5 bases, J lost 10 bases, and 12 bases lay in between. This CDR3 is built from 13 residues. This CDR3 is CASSHSVGSPLHF. CDR3 coding DNA: TGTGCCAGCAGTCATTCGGTAGGGTCACCCCTCCACTTT.

This clonotype was detected ten times or more. The chain has TRBV6-2 or TRBV6-3 and TRBJ1-1; no firm D call. Looked up from germline, CDR1 is MNHEY and CDR2 is SVGEGT. V was shortened by 6 bases and J by 2 bases, with 13 bases between the two germline ends. The length of the CDR3 is 14 residues. As DNA, the CDR3 is TGTGCCAGCAGGGCGGGCCCCATCAACACTGAAGCTTTCTTT. Its translation is CASRAGPINTEAFF.

There are many counts of this clonotype. DNA of the CDR3: TGTGCCAGCAGTTCCATGTCCCCTGGCGGGGGGGCAGATACGCAGTATTTT. Encoded protein: CASSSMSPGGGADTQYF. The chain recombines TRBV12-3 or TRBV12-4 with TRBJ2-3, with 9 bases aligning to TRBD2. This CDR3 comprises 17 residues. The junction had 12 bases not matched to a gene; V was cut back by 4 bases and J by 4 bases.

In its sample, this clonotype was seen many times. The V gene is TRBV5-1, the J gene TRBJ1-5, with D possibly TRBD1 on 5 matching bases. V lost 0 bases and J lost 4, with 8 bases in between. CDR3 length: 14 residues. Looked up from germline, CDR1 is SGHRS and CDR2 is YFSETQ. This chain's CDR3 is CASSLESGNQPQHF. The CDR3 region has the DNA TGCGCCAGCAGCTTGGAATCAGGGAATCAGCCCCAGCATTTT.

This clonotype showed up many times. V and J are TRBV2 and TRBJ2-3; 11 bases match TRBD2. J lost 2 bases, V lost 6 bases, and 7 bases had no gene match. Germline-derived CDR1 and CDR2 are SNHLY and FYNNEI. The CDR3 has 16 residues. The CDR3 spells CASRRLAGIDTDTQYF. The CDR3 nucleotides read TGTGCCAGCAGGCGACTAGCGGGGATCGACACAGATACGCAGTATTTT.

This clonotype has ten or more counts. The rearrangement uses TRBV7-2 and TRBJ2-1; a weak D match, TRBD2 (8 bases). Trimming took off 4 bases at V and 4 bases at J, with 17 bases between the two ends. The CDR3 has 16 residues. Per germline, CDR1 SGHTA and CDR2 FQGNSA. The CDR3 here is CASSWEGASGYNEQFF. CDR3 bases: TGTGCCAGCAGCTGGGAGGGGGCTAGCGGGTACAATGAGCAGTTCTTC.

The sample holds many counts of this clonotype. J is TRBJ2-7 and V is TRBV20-1; D not certain. The CDR3 sequence is 11 residues long. V was cut by 7 bases and J by 5 bases, with 12 bases left in between. Germline V gene sequence: CDR1 DFQATT, CDR2 SNEGSKA (reference sequence). The CDR3 loop reads CSVIGENEQYF. The CDR3 region has the DNA TGCAGTGTTATAGGTGAGAACGAGCAGTACTTC.

This clonotype occurred many times. The V and J genes are TRBV7-2 and TRBJ2-3; D is undetermined. The V end lost 6 bases, the J end lost 0 bases, and 13 bases lay between the germline ends. The CDR3 consists of 15 residues. Looked up from germline, CDR1 is SGHTA and CDR2 is FQGNSA. The chain's CDR3 is CASSRPVLSTDTQYF. For the CDR3, the DNA is TGTGCCAGCAGTCGGCCCGTCCTCAGCACAGATACGCAGTATTTT.

This clonotype showed up many times. This chain connects TRBV2 to TRBJ2-1, with a possible D match to TRBD1 (5 bases). CDR1 is SNHLY, CDR2 FYNNEI, per germline. V was clipped by 9 bases and J by 0 bases, with 9 bases between them. This CDR3 contains 13 residues. CDR3: CASQDSSYNEQFF. The DNA for the CDR3 is TGTGCCAGTCAAGACAGCTCCTACAATGAGCAGTTCTTC. Based on the CDR3 plus reference TRBV2 and TRBJ2-1, the full variable domain is EPEVTQTPSHQVTQMGQEVILRCVPISNHLYFYWYRQILGQKVEFLVSFYNNEISEKSEIFDDQFSVERPDGSNFTLKIRSTKLEDSAMYFCASQDSSYNEQFFGPGTRLTVL.

This clonotype was recorded only once. Germline is not matched at one junction end, which may reflect a read error. The chain uses TRBV2 and TRBJ2-5; 9 positions agree with TRBD2. Germline loops: CDR1 SNHLY, CDR2 FYNNEI. There are 17 residues in the CDR3. CDR3 DNA sequence: TGTGCCAGCAGTGTGAATGGTTATAGCGGGGGCCAAGATACCCAGTACTTC. This gives the protein CASSVNGYSGGQDTQYF.

This clonotype was detected many times. This sequence joins TRBV7-2 and TRBJ2-7; D gene ambiguous. The germline gives CDR1 SGHTA, CDR2 FQGNSA. The germline V and J ends were trimmed by 5 bases and 2 bases, with 4 bases remaining between them. The CDR3 length is 11 residues. CDR3: CASSETYEQYF. CDR3 nucleotide sequence: TGTGCCAGCAGCGAGACCTACGAGCAGTACTTC.

In its sample, this clonotype was seen many times. V gene TRBV21-1 combines with J gene TRBJ2-7. TRBV21-1 is a pseudogene locus. The CDR3 is 14 residues long. CDR3 sequence (DNA): TGTGCCAGCAGCATACGGATCCCTTCGAACGAGCAGTACGTC. Its protein product is CASSIRIPSNEQYV.

Details on this clonotype: A much larger clone lies a single base off, so this may be a read error. The chain is built from TRBV6-5 and TRBJ2-7; D remains ambiguous. CDR1 and CDR2 from the germline V gene are MNHEY and SVGAGI. The CDR3 consists of 13 residues. The CDR3 sequence is CASSYSTGSEHYF. In nucleotides, the CDR3 is TGTGCCAGCAGTTACTCCACGGGTTCCGAGCATTACTTC.

The rearrangement links TRBV11-2 to TRBJ2-1; D not certain. The CDR3 is made up of 15 amino acids. Trimming took off 4 bases at V and 6 bases at J, with 16 bases between the two ends. Germline CDR1 reads SGHAT; CDR2 reads FQNNGV. For the CDR3, the DNA is TGTGCCAGCAGCTCCCAACCCGGCCCGACCAATGAGCAGTTCTTC. Residues: CASSSQPGPTNEQFF.

The chain employs TRBV3-1 and TRBJ2-5; D remains ambiguous. The ends were cut back, 3 bases at V and 2 bases at J, with 10 bases in the middle. Germline V gene data show CDR1 as LGHDT and CDR2 as YNNKEL (reference sequence). The CDR3 loop spans 14 amino acids. This CDR3 is CASSHLKGQETQYF. For the CDR3, the DNA is TGTGCCAGCAGCCACCTTAAGGGACAAGAGACCCAGTACTTC.

This clonotype was counted many times. CDR3 protein: CASSGGGFGYTF. The CDR3 nucleotides are TGTGCCAGCAGTGGAGGGGGTTTTGGCTACACCTTC. The genes are TRBV6-5 and TRBJ1-2; D is perhaps TRBD1 (6 bases). The CDR3 is 12 amino acids. CDR1 is MNHEY and CDR2 is SVGAGI in the germline V gene. Trimming took 5 bases from V and 7 from J, leaving 11 bases between them.

This clonotype has more than one count but fewer than ten. The chain links TRBV7-9 to TRBJ2-1, with TRBD1 identical over 12 bases. Looked up from germline, CDR1 is SEHNR and CDR2 is FQNEAQ (reference sequence). The CDR3 is 15 residues long. J was trimmed by 7 bases and V by 2 bases; bases with no gene match: 3. In DNA form, the CDR3 reads TGTGCCAGCAGCTTAATGGGACAGGGGGCAAATGAGCAGTTCTTC. This codes for CASSLMGQGANEQFF.

This clonotype was counted ten times or more. The chain combines TRBV28 with TRBJ1-5; 8 bases fit TRBD1. The CDR3 runs to 14 residues. Looked up from germline, CDR1 is MDHEN and CDR2 is SYDVKM. The V and J ends lost 7 bases and 3 bases, in that order; junction bases with no gene match: 5. The CDR3 sequence: CASNGQGDNQPQHF. CDR3 sequence (DNA): TGTGCCAGCAATGGACAGGGTGACAATCAGCCCCAGCATTTT.

This clonotype was counted ten times or more. The chain has TRBV4-2 and TRBJ1-1; unclear D gene. CDR3 length equals 13 residues. The germline V gene has CDR1 LGHNA and CDR2 YNFKEQ. The V and J ends lost 0 bases and 1 base respectively, with 3 bases between them. In nucleotides, the CDR3 is TGTGCCAGCAGCCAAGAGAGGAACACTGAAGCTTTCTTT. Translated: CASSQERNTEAFF.

This clonotype was detected ten times or more. J is TRBJ2-7 and V is TRBV5-5; 9 nucleotides line up with TRBD1. The V and J ends lost 0 bases and 5 bases, in that order; junction bases with no gene match: 12. The CDR3 length is 17 residues. Germline CDR1 SGHKS, CDR2 YYEKEE (reference sequence). In DNA form, the CDR3 reads TGTGCCAGCAGCTTGGATCGTGCTGGGACAGGGCGCAACGAGCAGTACTTC. Translating gives CASSLDRAGTGRNEQYF.